The rows below give T cell receptor beta chains drawn from one sample of a study of shared T cell receptors in the human thymus. Sequencing used immunoSEQ multiplex PCR; TCRdb keeps in-frame clones, though not all of them. The table has some 400,000 clones, just under 95% seen once. The sample taken for sequencing was thymocytes. Every receptor here comes from a human donor. The CDR3 runs from the conserved cysteine through the conserved F or W. The D gene is left open where the match is weak. A row's size may be missing; if present it is once, few, many or a size class.

D gene: TRBD2; V gene: TRBV4-1; J gene: TRBJ2-4; CDR3 length: 15; clone size: -; CDR3 DNA: TGCGCCAGCAGCCAAGAAGCGGCTAGCGGGAGAGGTCAGTACTTC; CDR3 protein: CASSQEAASGRGQYF
D gene: -; V gene: TRBV5-4; J gene: TRBJ2-6; CDR3 length: 18; clone size: -; CDR3 DNA: TGTGCCAGCAGCTTGGAGGGGCAAAAATCCTCTGGGGCCAACGTCCTGACTTTC; CDR3 protein: CASSLEGQKSSGANVLTF
D gene: -; V gene: TRBV5-1; J gene: TRBJ1-2; CDR3 length: 16; clone size: -; CDR3 DNA: TGCGCCAGCAGCTTGGGGGGGCGGCCCTCCGGGAATGGCTACACCTTC; CDR3 protein: CASSLGGRPSGNGYTF
D gene: -; V gene: TRBV28; J gene: TRBJ2-7; CDR3 length: 16; clone size: -; CDR3 DNA: TGTGCCAGCGGGGAGTGTTGTGAGCCCCTAATCTACGAGCAGTACTTC; CDR3 protein: CASGECCEPLIYEQYF
D gene: TRBD1; V gene: TRBV2; J gene: TRBJ1-1; CDR3 length: 15; clone size: -; CDR3 DNA: TGTGCCAGCAGTGACCCGGGACAGGGAAGCGCTGAAGCTTTCTTT; CDR3 protein: CASSDPGQGSAEAFF
D gene: -; V gene: TRBV7-9; J gene: TRBJ2-7; CDR3 length: 12; clone size: -; CDR3 DNA: TGTGCCAGCAGCCCCGGTTCCTACGAGCAGTACTTC; CDR3 protein: CASSPGSYEQYF
D gene: -; V gene: TRBV5-8; J gene: TRBJ1-3; CDR3 length: 18; clone size: -; CDR3 DNA: TGTGCCAGCAGCTTGTCCCAAATGGGGGGCGTCTCTGGAAACACCATATATTTT; CDR3 protein: CASSLSQMGGVSGNTIYF
D gene: TRBD2; V gene: TRBV7-3; J gene: TRBJ2-6; CDR3 length: 21; clone size: -; CDR3 DNA: TGTGCCAGCAGCTTCGGGCGCTCGGGACTAGCGGATGACTCTGGGGCCAACGTCCTGACTTTC; CDR3 protein: CASSFGRSGLADDSGANVLTF
D gene: TRBD2; V gene: TRBV25-1; J gene: TRBJ2-7; CDR3 length: 15; clone size: few; CDR3 DNA: TGTGCCAGCAGTGCCGGGGGGGGAGTCGCCTACGAGCAGTACTTC; CDR3 protein: CASSAGGGVAYEQYF
D gene: -; V gene: TRBV7-9; J gene: TRBJ1-4; CDR3 length: 12; clone size: -; CDR3 DNA: TGTGCCTCCGGAGGGCCTAATGAAAAACTGTTTTTT; CDR3 protein: CASGGPNEKLFF
D gene: -; V gene: TRBV6-1; J gene: TRBJ1-5; CDR3 length: 17; clone size: once; CDR3 DNA: TGTGCCAGCAGTGAAAGGTTGGTAGGGGCTGAAGATCAGCCCCAGCATTTT; CDR3 protein: CASSERLVGAEDQPQHF
D gene: -; V gene: TRBV6-1; J gene: TRBJ2-3; CDR3 length: 16; clone size: -; CDR3 DNA: TGTGCCAGCAGTGAAGAAAGGACTCGTCGCACAGATACGCAGTATTTT; CDR3 protein: CASSEERTRRTDTQYF
D gene: TRBD2; V gene: TRBV6-1; J gene: TRBJ2-1; CDR3 length: 17; clone size: -; CDR3 DNA: TGTGCCAGCAGTGAAGCTCCGGCGGGAGGGCTCTACAATGAGCAGTTCTTC; CDR3 protein: CASSEAPAGGLYNEQFF
D gene: -; V gene: TRBV6-4; J gene: TRBJ1-2; CDR3 length: 15; clone size: -; CDR3 DNA: TGTGCCAGCAGTGACTCGATGGGGGAAAGCTATGGCTACACCTTC; CDR3 protein: CASSDSMGESYGYTF
D gene: -; V gene: TRBV30; J gene: TRBJ1-5; CDR3 length: 15; clone size: -; CDR3 DNA: TGTGCCTGGAGTGCCCCCGTGCGCTACAATCAGCCCCAGCATTTT; CDR3 protein: CAWSAPVRYNQPQHF
D gene: TRBD1; V gene: TRBV15; J gene: TRBJ2-7; CDR3 length: 16; clone size: once; CDR3 DNA: TGTGCCACCAGCTTCCGACAGGGCTTTTTCTCCTACGAGCAGTACTTC; CDR3 protein: CATSFRQGFFSYEQYF
D gene: TRBD1; V gene: TRBV15; J gene: TRBJ1-5; CDR3 length: 19; clone size: few; CDR3 DNA: TGTGCCACCAGCAGAGCCCGGGACAGGGAAAAACCTAGGGATCAGCCCCAGCATTTT; CDR3 protein: CATSRARDREKPRDQPQHF
D gene: -; V gene: TRBV21-1; J gene: TRBJ2-7; CDR3 length: 15; clone size: -; CDR3 DNA: TGTGCCAGCAGCCATTTACAGGGAACCCCCTACGAGCAGTACTTC; CDR3 protein: CASSHLQGTPYEQYF
D gene: -; V gene: TRBV5-1; J gene: TRBJ1-5; CDR3 length: 13; clone size: -; CDR3 DNA: TGCGCCAGCAGCTTGGGTTCGAATCAGCCCCAGCATTTT; CDR3 protein: CASSLGSNQPQHF
D gene: TRBD2; V gene: TRBV5-6; J gene: TRBJ2-7; CDR3 length: 14; clone size: -; CDR3 DNA: TGTGCCAGCAGCTTGAGCACTAGCGAATACGAGCAGTACTTC; CDR3 protein: CASSLSTSEYEQYF
D gene: TRBD2; V gene: TRBV5-1; J gene: TRBJ2-2; CDR3 length: 14; clone size: -; CDR3 DNA: TGCGCCAGCCACCGGGAGGGCAACACCGGGGAGCTGTTTTTT; CDR3 protein: CASHREGNTGELFF
D gene: -; V gene: TRBV5-1; J gene: TRBJ2-7; CDR3 length: 16; clone size: -; CDR3 DNA: TGCGCCAGCAGCTGGAAGAGGGAGGAGCGCTCCTACGAGCAGTACTTC; CDR3 protein: CASSWKREERSYEQYF
D gene: -; V gene: TRBV7-2; J gene: TRBJ2-3; CDR3 length: 16; clone size: -; CDR3 DNA: TGTGCCAGCAGCTGGGTAGGGGGGAGGTCGTCAGATACGCAGTATTTT; CDR3 protein: CASSWVGGRSSDTQYF
D gene: TRBD1; V gene: TRBV28; J gene: TRBJ2-7; CDR3 length: 14; clone size: -; CDR3 DNA: TGTGCCAGCAGCCCGACAGGGTCCTCCTACGAGCAGTACTTC; CDR3 protein: CASSPTGSSYEQYF
D gene: -; V gene: TRBV6-5; J gene: TRBJ2-1; CDR3 length: 13; clone size: -; CDR3 DNA: TGTGCCAGCAGTTACGCAAGGACGGGTGAGCAGTTCTTC; CDR3 protein: CASSYARTGEQFF
D gene: -; V gene: TRBV15; J gene: TRBJ2-5; CDR3 length: 15; clone size: -; CDR3 DNA: TGTGCCACCAGCAGAGTTATGGACAGCCAAGAGACCCAGTACTTC; CDR3 protein: CATSRVMDSQETQYF
D gene: -; V gene: TRBV5-4; J gene: TRBJ2-7; CDR3 length: 15; clone size: -; CDR3 DNA: TGTGCCAGCAGCGAAGGGGATCTCTACGATTACGAGCAGTACTTC; CDR3 protein: CASSEGDLYDYEQYF
D gene: -; V gene: TRBV9; J gene: TRBJ2-3; CDR3 length: 12; clone size: -; CDR3 DNA: TGTGCCAGTTACCCTTACAATGATACGCAGTATTTT; CDR3 protein: CASYPYNDTQYF
D gene: -; V gene: TRBV14; J gene: TRBJ1-4; CDR3 length: 19; clone size: -; CDR3 DNA: TGTGCCAGCAGCCGACCGTCGGGCAGAATGTTTGCAACTAATGAAAAACTGTTTTTT; CDR3 protein: CASSRPSGRMFATNEKLFF
D gene: -; V gene: TRBV25-1; J gene: TRBJ2-5; CDR3 length: 13; clone size: -; CDR3 DNA: TGTGCCAGCAGTCACGGGGGTGGAGAGACCCAGTACTTC; CDR3 protein: CASSHGGGETQYF
D gene: -; V gene: TRBV18; J gene: TRBJ1-1; CDR3 length: 14; clone size: -; CDR3 DNA: TGTGCCAGCTCACTGGGGGTACAGAACACTGAAGCTTTCTTT; CDR3 protein: CASSLGVQNTEAFF
D gene: -; V gene: TRBV27; J gene: TRBJ2-7; CDR3 length: 13; clone size: -; CDR3 DNA: TGTGCCAGCAGTTTATCGGGGGGTGGGGAGCAGTACTTC; CDR3 protein: CASSLSGGGEQYF
D gene: TRBD1; V gene: TRBV7-9; J gene: TRBJ2-7; CDR3 length: 13; clone size: -; CDR3 DNA: TGTGCCAGCAGGACAGGGGCAGACTACGAGCAGTACTTC; CDR3 protein: CASRTGADYEQYF
D gene: -; V gene: TRBV5-6; J gene: TRBJ1-1; CDR3 length: 15; clone size: -; CDR3 DNA: TGTGCCAGCAGCTTCTCCTGGAAAGGGGACACTGAAGCTTTCTTT; CDR3 protein: CASSFSWKGDTEAFF
D gene: TRBD2; V gene: TRBV19; J gene: TRBJ2-3; CDR3 length: 19; clone size: -; CDR3 DNA: TGTGCCAGTAGCCCTGTGCGCGGTGGGCTAGCGGAAACCACAGATACGCAGTATTTT; CDR3 protein: CASSPVRGGLAETTDTQYF
D gene: -; V gene: TRBV6-4; J gene: TRBJ1-2; CDR3 length: 16; clone size: -; CDR3 DNA: TGTGCCAGCAGTGACTCAGGTGACGGGGCCGACTATGGCTACACCTTC; CDR3 protein: CASSDSGDGADYGYTF
D gene: -; V gene: TRBV5-1; J gene: TRBJ2-7; CDR3 length: 13; clone size: -; CDR3 DNA: TGCGCCAGCAGTCCTGACAGAGACTACGAGCAGTACTTC; CDR3 protein: CASSPDRDYEQYF